This TCR beta chain was sequenced in a study of control samples from healthy donors and cancer patients. The protocol was immunoSEQ multiplex PCR, while the TCRdb copy is restricted to in-frame clones and leaves out a portion. In the table there are under 100,000 clones, about 88% of which are singletons. V lost 0 bases, J lost 0 bases, and 9 bases lay in between. This CDR3 comprises 15 residues. Germline V gene data show CDR1 as SGHDT and CDR2 as YYEEEE. The sequence came from a woman in her 70s in good health. The J gene is TRBJ1-1, the V gene TRBV5-6; D unresolved. Input material: blood. This CDR3 is CASSLARRVNTEAFF. The CDR3 coding sequence is TGTGCCAGCAGCTTGGCGAGGCGTGTGAACACTGAAGCTTTCTTT.